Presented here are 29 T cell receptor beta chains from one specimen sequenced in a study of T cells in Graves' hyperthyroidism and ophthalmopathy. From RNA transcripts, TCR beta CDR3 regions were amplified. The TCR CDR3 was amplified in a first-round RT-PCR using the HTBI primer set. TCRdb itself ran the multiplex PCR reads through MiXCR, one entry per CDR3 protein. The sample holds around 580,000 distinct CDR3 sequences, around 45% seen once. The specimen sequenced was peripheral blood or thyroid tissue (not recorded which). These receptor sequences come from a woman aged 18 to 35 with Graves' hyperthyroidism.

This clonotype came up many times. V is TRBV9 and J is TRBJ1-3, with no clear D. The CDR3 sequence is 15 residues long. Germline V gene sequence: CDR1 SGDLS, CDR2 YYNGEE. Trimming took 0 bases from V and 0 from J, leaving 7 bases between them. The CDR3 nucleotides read TGTGCCAGCAGCGTAGGGCAGCACTCTGGAAACACCATATATTTT. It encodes CASSVGQHSGNTIYF.

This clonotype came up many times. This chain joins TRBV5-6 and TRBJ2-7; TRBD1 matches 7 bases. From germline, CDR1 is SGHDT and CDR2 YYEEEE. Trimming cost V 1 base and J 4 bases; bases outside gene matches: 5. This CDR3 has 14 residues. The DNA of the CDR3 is TGTGCCAGCAGCTTGAGGGGACAGCATTACGAGCAGTACTTC. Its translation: CASSLRGQHYEQYF.

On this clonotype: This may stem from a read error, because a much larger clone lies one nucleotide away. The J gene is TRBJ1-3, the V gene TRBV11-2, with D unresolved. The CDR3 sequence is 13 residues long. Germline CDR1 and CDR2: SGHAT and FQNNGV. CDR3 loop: CTSSSDILDTIYF. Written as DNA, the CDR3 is TGTACCAGCAGCTCTGATATTTTAGACACCATATATTTT.

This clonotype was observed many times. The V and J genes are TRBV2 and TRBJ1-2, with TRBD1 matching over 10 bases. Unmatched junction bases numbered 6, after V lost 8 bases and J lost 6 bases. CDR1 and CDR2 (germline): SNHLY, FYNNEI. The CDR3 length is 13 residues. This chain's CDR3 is CASEGQGDNGYTF. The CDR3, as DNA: TGTGCCAGCGAAGGACAGGGGGACAATGGCTACACCTTC.

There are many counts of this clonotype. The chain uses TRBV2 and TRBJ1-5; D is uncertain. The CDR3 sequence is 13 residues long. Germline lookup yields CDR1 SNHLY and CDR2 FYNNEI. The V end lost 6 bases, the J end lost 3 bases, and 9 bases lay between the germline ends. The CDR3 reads CASRGNVNQPQHF. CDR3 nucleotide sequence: TGTGCCAGCAGGGGGAATGTCAATCAGCCCCAGCATTTT.

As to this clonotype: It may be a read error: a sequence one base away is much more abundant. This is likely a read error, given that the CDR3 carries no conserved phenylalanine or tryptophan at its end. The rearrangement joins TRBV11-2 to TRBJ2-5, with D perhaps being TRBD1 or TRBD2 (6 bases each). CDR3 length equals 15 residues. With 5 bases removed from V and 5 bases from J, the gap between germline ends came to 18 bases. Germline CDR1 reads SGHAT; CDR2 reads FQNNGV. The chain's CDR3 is CASSPGLGGAETQYL. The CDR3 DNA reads TGTGCCAGCAGCCCAGGTTTGGGGGGCGCGGAGACCCAGTACCTC.

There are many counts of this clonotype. The CDR3 reads CASSADTTEAFF. The CDR3 DNA is TGTGCCAGTAGTGCGGACACTACGGAAGCTTTCTTT. This rearrangement joins TRBV19 to TRBJ1-1; D is perhaps TRBD1 (5 bases). The V end was cut by 5 bases, the J end by 8 bases, with 12 bases between. Germline loops: CDR1 LNHDA, CDR2 SQIVND (reference sequence). This CDR3 comprises 12 residues. Full variable domain (rest looked up from reference TRBV19 and TRBJ1-1): DGGITQSPKYLFRKEGQNVTLSCEQNLNHDAMYWYRQDPGQGLRLIYYSQIVNDFQKGDIAEGYSVSREKKESFPLTVTSAQKNPTAFYLCASSADTTEAFFGQGTRLTVV.

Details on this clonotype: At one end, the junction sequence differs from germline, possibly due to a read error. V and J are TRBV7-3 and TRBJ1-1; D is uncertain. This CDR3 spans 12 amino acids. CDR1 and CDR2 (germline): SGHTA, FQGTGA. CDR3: CASGLPYTEAFF. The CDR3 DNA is TGTGCCAGCGGCTTACCGTACACTGAAGCTTTCTTT.

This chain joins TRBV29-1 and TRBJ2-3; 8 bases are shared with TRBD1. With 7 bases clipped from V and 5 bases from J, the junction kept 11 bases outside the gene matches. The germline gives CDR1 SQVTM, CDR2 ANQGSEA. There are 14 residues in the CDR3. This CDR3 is CSEGRTGIRDTQYF. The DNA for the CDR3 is TGCAGCGAGGGGAGGACAGGGATTAGAGATACGCAGTATTTT.

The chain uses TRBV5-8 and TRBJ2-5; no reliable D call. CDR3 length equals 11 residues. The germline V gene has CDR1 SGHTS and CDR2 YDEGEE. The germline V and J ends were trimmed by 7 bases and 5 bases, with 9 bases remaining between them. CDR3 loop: CASPLAETQYF. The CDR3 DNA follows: TGTGCCAGCCCATTGGCGGAGACCCAGTACTTC.

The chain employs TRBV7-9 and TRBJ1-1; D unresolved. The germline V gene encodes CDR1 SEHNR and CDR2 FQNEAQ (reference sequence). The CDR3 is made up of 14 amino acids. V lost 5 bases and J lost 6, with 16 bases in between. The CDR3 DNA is TGTGCCAGCAGCCCAAGCTTCGGGGTCGCTGAAGCTTTCTTT. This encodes CASSPSFGVAEAFF.

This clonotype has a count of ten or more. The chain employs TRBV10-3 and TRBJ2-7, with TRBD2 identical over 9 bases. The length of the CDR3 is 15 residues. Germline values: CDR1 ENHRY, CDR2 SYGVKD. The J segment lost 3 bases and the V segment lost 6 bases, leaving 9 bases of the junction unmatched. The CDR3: CAIRRREGCLYEQYF. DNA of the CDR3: TGTGCCATCAGACGGCGGGAGGGGTGCCTCTACGAGCAGTACTTC.

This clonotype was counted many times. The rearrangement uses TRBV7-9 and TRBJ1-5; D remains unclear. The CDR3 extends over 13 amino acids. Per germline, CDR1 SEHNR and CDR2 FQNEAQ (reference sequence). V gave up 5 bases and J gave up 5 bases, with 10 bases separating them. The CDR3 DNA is TGTGCCAGCAGCCATTTGAGAGATCAGCCCCAGCATTTT. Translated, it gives CASSHLRDQPQHF.

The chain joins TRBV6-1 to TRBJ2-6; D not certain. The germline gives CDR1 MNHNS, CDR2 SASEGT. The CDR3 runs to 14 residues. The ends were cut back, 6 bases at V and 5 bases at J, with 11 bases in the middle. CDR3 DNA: TGTGCCAGCAGAGAGGATGGCTGGGCCAACGTCCTGACTTTC. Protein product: CASREDGWANVLTF.

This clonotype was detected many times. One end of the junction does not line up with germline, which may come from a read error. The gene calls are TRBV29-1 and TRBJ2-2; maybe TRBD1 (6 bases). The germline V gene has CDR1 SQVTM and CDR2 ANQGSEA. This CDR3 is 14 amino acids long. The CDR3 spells CSVLVRGNSGELFF. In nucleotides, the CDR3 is TGCAGCGTTCTTGTGAGGGGGAACAGCGGGGAGCTGTTTTTT.

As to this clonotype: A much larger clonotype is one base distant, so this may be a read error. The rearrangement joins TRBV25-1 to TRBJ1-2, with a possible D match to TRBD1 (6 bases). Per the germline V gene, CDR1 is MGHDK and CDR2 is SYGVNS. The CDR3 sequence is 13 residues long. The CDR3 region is CASSQRQVYGCTF. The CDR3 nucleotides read TGTGCCAGCAGCCAAAGACAGGTCTATGGCTGCACCTTC.

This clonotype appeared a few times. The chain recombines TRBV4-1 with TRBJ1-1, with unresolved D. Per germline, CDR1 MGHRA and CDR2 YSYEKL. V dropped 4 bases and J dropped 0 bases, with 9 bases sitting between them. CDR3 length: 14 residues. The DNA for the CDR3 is TGCGCCAGCAGCCCACTAGGTATGAACACTGAAGCTTTCTTT. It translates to CASSPLGMNTEAFF.

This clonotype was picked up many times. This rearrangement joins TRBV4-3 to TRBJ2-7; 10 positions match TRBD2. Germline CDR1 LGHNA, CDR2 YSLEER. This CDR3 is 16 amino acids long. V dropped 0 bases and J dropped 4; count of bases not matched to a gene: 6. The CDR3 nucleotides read TGCGCCAGCAGCCAAGATAGAGCGGGAGGGCCGTACGAGCAGTACTTC. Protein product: CASSQDRAGGPYEQYF.

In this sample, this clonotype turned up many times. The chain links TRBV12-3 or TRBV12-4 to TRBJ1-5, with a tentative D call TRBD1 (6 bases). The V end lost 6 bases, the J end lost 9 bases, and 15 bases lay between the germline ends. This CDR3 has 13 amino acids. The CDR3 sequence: CASSRAPGAPQHF. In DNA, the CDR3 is TGTGCCAGCAGCCGCGCTCCAGGGGCGCCCCAGCATTTT.

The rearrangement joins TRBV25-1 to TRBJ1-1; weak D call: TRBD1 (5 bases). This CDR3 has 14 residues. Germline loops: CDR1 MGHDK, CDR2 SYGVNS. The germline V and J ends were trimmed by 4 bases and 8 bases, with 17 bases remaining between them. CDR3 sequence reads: CASSARYGREEAFF. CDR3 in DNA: TGTGCCAGCAGTGCTAGATACGGCAGGGAAGAAGCTTTCTTT.

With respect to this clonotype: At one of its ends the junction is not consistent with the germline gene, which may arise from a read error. The CDR3 DNA reads as TGTGCCAGCAGCTCTGACGGATATCGCTCCTACAATTCACCCCTCCACTTT. As protein: CASSSDGYRSYNSPLHF. This chain joins TRBV7-3 and TRBJ1-6; no definite D call. Germline V CDR1 and CDR2: SGHTA, FQGTGA. This CDR3 is built from 17 residues.

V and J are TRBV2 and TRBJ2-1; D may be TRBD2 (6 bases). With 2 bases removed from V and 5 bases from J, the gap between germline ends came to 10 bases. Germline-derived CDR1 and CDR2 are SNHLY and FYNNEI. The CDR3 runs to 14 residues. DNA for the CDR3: TGTGCCAGCAGTGAACTAGCGCGTAACAATGAGCAGTTCTTC. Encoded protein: CASSELARNNEQFF.

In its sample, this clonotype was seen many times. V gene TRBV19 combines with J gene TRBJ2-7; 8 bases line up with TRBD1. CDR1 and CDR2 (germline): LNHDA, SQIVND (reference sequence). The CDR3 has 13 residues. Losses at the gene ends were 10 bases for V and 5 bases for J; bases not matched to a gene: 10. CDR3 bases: TGTGCCACCACCGGACAGGGTCCGGACGAGCAGTACTTC. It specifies CATTGQGPDEQYF.

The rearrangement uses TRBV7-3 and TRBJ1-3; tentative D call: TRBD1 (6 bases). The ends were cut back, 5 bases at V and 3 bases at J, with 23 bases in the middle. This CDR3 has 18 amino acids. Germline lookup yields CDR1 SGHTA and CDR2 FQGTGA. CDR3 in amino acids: CASSPKDSRGQLGNTIYF. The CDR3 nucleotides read TGTGCCAGCAGCCCAAAGGATAGCCGCGGACAGCTTGGAAACACCATATATTTT. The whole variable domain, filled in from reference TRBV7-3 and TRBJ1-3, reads GAGVSQTPSNKVTEKGKYVELRCDPISGHTALYWYRQSLGQGPEFLIYFQGTGAADDSGLPNDRFFAVRPEGSVSTLKIQRTERGDSAVYLCASSPKDSRGQLGNTIYFGEGSWLTVV.

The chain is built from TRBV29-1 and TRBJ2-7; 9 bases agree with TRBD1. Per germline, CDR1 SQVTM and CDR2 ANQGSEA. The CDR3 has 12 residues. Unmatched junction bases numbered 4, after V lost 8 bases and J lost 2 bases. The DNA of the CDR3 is TGCAGCCCCCGGGACAGGGCCTACGAGCAGTACTTC. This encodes CSPRDRAYEQYF.

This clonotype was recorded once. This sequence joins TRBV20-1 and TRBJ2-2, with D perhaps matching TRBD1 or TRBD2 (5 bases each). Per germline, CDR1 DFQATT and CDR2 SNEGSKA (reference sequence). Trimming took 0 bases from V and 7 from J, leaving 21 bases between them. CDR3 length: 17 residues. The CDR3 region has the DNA TGCAGTGCTAGAGATCTTCGTGGGGCGTTTGGGGGCGGGGAGCTGTTTTTT. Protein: CSARDLRGAFGGGELFF.

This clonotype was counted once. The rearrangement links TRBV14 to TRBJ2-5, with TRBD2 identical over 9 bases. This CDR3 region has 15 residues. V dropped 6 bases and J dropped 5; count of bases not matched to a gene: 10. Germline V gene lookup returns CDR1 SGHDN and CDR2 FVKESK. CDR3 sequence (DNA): TGTGCCAGCAGTAGATGGACTAGCGCCGCGGAGACCCAGTACTTC. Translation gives CASSRWTSAAETQYF.

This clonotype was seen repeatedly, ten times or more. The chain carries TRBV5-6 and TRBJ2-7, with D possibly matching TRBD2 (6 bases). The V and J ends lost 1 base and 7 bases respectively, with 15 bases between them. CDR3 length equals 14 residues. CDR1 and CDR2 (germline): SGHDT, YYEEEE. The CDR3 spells CASSLPGLTTEQYF. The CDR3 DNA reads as TGTGCCAGCAGCTTGCCGGGACTCACTACGGAGCAGTACTTC.

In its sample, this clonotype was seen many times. For the CDR3, the DNA is TGTGCCAGCAGTAAACAGGGTATAGGGAATTCACCCCTCCACTTT. Its protein is CASSKQGIGNSPLHF. J is TRBJ1-6 and V is TRBV6-6; a possible D gene is TRBD1 (6 bases). Trimming removed 5 bases at V and 7 bases at J, with 15 bases between. Per germline, CDR1 MNHNY and CDR2 SVGAGI (reference sequence). The length of the CDR3 is 15 residues.